Listed here are 24 T cell receptor beta chains from one sample, sequenced in a study of blood T cells in healthy people across ages. With a J-beta primer mix and a sample-barcoded 5' primer, a second PCR ran roughly 7 to 11 cycles. TCRdb re-called the 5' RACE reads through MiXCR, storing one row per CDR3 protein. The data show roughly 1,800,000 distinct CDR3 sequences, just under 50% seen once. The sample comprised blood. All receptors derive from a woman between 35 and 50 years old in good health.

V is TRBV29-1 and J is TRBJ1-4, with D possibly matching TRBD1 (6 bases). The ends were cut back, 6 bases at V and 7 bases at J, with 9 bases in the middle. Germline V gene lookup returns CDR1 SQVTM and CDR2 ANQGSEA. The CDR3 covers 11 residues. The CDR3 nucleotides are TGCAGCGTAAGAGGGGGTGAAAAACTGTTTTTT. It encodes CSVRGGEKLFF. The entire variable domain, with the rest obtained from reference TRBV29-1 and TRBJ1-4, is as follows: SAVISQKPSRDICQRGTSLTIQCQVDSQVTMMFWYRQQPGQSLTLIATANQGSEATYESGFVIDKFPISRPNLTFSTLTVSNMSPEDSSIYLCSVRGGEKLFFGSGTQLSVL.

This rearrangement joins TRBV20-1 to TRBJ1-2, with D possibly TRBD1 on 5 matching bases. This CDR3 is built from 14 residues. V lost 0 bases and J lost 4, with 12 bases in between. CDR1 and CDR2 (germline): DFQATT, SNEGSKA (reference sequence). CDR3 sequence reads: CSARDLEGIYGYTF. CDR3 nucleotides: TGCAGTGCTAGAGATCTTGAGGGGATCTATGGCTACACCTTC.

This clonotype was found a few times. V usage is TRBV4-1 and J usage is TRBJ2-1, with D perhaps matching TRBD2 (6 bases). The germline V gene encodes CDR1 MGHRA and CDR2 YSYEKL. Trimming cost V 0 bases and J 4 bases, with 16 bases left between them. This CDR3 spans 17 amino acids. The CDR3 here is CASSQDGAGFVYNEQFF. The CDR3 DNA is TGCGCCAGCAGCCAAGATGGGGCGGGATTCGTTTACAATGAGCAGTTCTTC.

This clonotype appeared a few times. The gene calls are TRBV4-2 and TRBJ2-3; tentatively, D is TRBD1 (7 bases). The germline V and J ends were trimmed by 0 bases and 1 base, with 14 bases remaining between them. Germline V gene lookup returns CDR1 LGHNA and CDR2 YNFKEQ. The CDR3 is made up of 17 amino acids. The DNA of the CDR3 is TGTGCCAGCAGCCAAGAAGACAGGGAGGAAGGCACAGATACGCAGTATTTT. Residues: CASSQEDREEGTDTQYF.

The sample holds a few counts of this clonotype. The rearrangement links TRBV7-2 to TRBJ2-1; 9 nucleotides line up with TRBD1. Germline CDR1 is SGHTA and CDR2 is FQGNSA. The CDR3 spans 16 residues. Germline trimming cut 1 base from V and 6 bases from J; bases unmatched to any gene: 7. CDR3 DNA: TGTGCCAGCAGCTTAGTAGGGACAGGGTCATCCAATGAGCAGTTCTTC. Protein: CASSLVGTGSSNEQFF.

This clonotype occurred a few times. The chain joins TRBV6-2 or TRBV6-3 to TRBJ2-7; D is unclear. The DNA end favors TRBJ2-5, so the J call may be wrong. Germline V gives CDR1 MNHEY, CDR2 SVGEGT. This CDR3 spans 14 amino acids. CDR3 sequence reads: CASSYDLSRETQYF. The CDR3 DNA sequence: TGTGCCAGCAGCTATGATTTGTCTCGGGAGACCCAGTACTTC.

The rearrangement uses TRBV4-1 and TRBJ2-5; TRBD2 matches at 8 bases. The V segment lost 0 bases and the J segment 0 bases; nucleotides outside the gene matches: 12. The germline CDR1 and CDR2 sequences are MGHRA and YSYEKL. The CDR3 length is 19 residues. The CDR3 here is CASSQDPGGANSYQETQYF. The CDR3 DNA reads as TGCGCCAGCAGCCAAGATCCCGGGGGGGCCAACTCGTACCAAGAGACCCAGTACTTC.

This clonotype has a handful of counts. The gene calls are TRBV5-1 and TRBJ2-3; D may be TRBD1 (5 bases). The germline V gene has CDR1 SGHRS and CDR2 YFSETQ. V lost 0 bases, J lost 4 bases, and 15 bases lay in between. The CDR3 has 16 residues. For the CDR3, the DNA is TGCGCCAGCAGCTTGGGGACACCGGGCGGAGCAGATACGCAGTATTTT. This encodes CASSLGTPGGADTQYF.

The chain recombines TRBV9 with TRBJ1-1; D ambiguous. The CDR3 consists of 13 residues. Germline V CDR1 and CDR2: SGDLS, YYNGEE. V gave up 7 bases and J gave up 3 bases, with 13 bases separating them. The chain's CDR3 is CASRQEVDTEAFF. CDR3 nucleotides: TGTGCCAGCCGCCAAGAGGTAGACACTGAAGCTTTCTTT.

This clonotype has more than one count but fewer than ten. The chain carries TRBV4-3 and TRBJ1-2; no definite D call. CDR1 and CDR2 (germline): LGHNA, YSLEER. The ends were cut back, 6 bases at V and 6 bases at J, with 17 bases in the middle. This CDR3 has 14 amino acids. In DNA form, the CDR3 reads TGCGCCAGCAGTAAGGGTACAGCTTCCGATGGCTACACCTTC. Translated: CASSKGTASDGYTF.

Turning to this clonotype: Just one base apart from a much larger clone, this may be a read error. The chain recombines TRBV7-2 with TRBJ2-7, with D hard to call. The CDR3 totals 12 residues. Germline V gene data show CDR1 as SGHTA and CDR2 as FQGNSA. This CDR3 reads CASSRGHYERYF. The CDR3 DNA reads TGTGCCAGCAGCCGTGGTCACTACGAGCGGTACTTC. Full variable domain (missing parts from reference TRBV7-2 and TRBJ2-7): GAGVSQSPSNKVTEKGKDVELRCDPISGHTALYWYRQSLGQGLEFLIYFQGNSAPDKSGLPSDRFSAERTGGSVSTLTIQRTQQEDSAVYLCASSRGHYERYFGPGTRLTVT.

The rearrangement links TRBV20-1 to TRBJ1-4; 7 bases align to TRBD1. The junction had 7 bases not matched to a gene; V was cut back by 6 bases and J by 3 bases. Looked up from germline, CDR1 is DFQATT and CDR2 is SNEGSKA (reference sequence). This CDR3 region has 14 residues. CDR3 in amino acids: CSANIGTANEKLFF. CDR3 nucleotides: TGCAGTGCCAACATCGGGACAGCTAATGAAAAACTGTTTTTT.

The CDR3: CASSKPIAGANVLTF. The CDR3 region has the DNA TGTGCCAGCAGTAAACCGATCGCTGGGGCCAACGTCCTGACTTTC. The rearrangement uses TRBV5-5 and TRBJ2-6, with unresolved D. The CDR3 is 15 residues long. V was cut by 5 bases and J by 2 bases, with 11 bases left in between. Germline values: CDR1 SGHKS, CDR2 YYEKEE (reference sequence).

The chain couples TRBV6-5 to TRBJ1-6; the D is unclear. CDR3 length: 14 residues. Germline-derived CDR1 and CDR2 are MNHEY and SVGAGI. Deletions cut 5 bases from V and 10 bases from J, with 15 bases between. CDR3 in DNA: TGTGCCAGCAGTCTAACGAGGGTGAGGTCACCCCTCCACTTT. Translating gives CASSLTRVRSPLHF.

The V gene is TRBV20-1, the J gene TRBJ2-7; tentatively, D is TRBD1 or TRBD2 (6 bases each). The length of the CDR3 is 12 residues. Germline V lookup: CDR1 DFQATT, CDR2 SNEGSKA (reference sequence). Trimming took 2 bases from V and 4 from J, leaving 9 bases between them. The CDR3 nucleotides read TGCAGTGCTAGATGGGGGGCTTACGAGCAGTACTTC. It translates to CSARWGAYEQYF.

V gene TRBV9 combines with J gene TRBJ2-1; D call uncertain. The germline V and J ends were trimmed by 0 bases and 2 bases, with 9 bases remaining between them. The CDR3 loop spans 15 amino acids. In germline, CDR1 is SGDLS, CDR2 YYNGEE. CDR3 DNA sequence: TGTGCCAGCAGCGTAGTTAGTGGGCCCTACAATGAGCAGTTCTTC. Encoded protein: CASSVVSGPYNEQFF.

This clonotype has a handful of counts. This chain uses TRBV3-1 with TRBJ2-7; 10 bases agree with TRBD2. The tail of the sequence fits TRBJ2-5 better, so the J call may be wrong. The CDR3 is made up of 15 amino acids. Germline V gene data show CDR1 as LGHDT and CDR2 as YNNKEL (reference sequence). CDR3 amino acids: CASSQSGLAEETQYF. Here the CDR3 DNA reads TGTGCCAGCAGCCAATCAGGACTAGCGGAGGAGACCCAGTACTTC.

The chain recombines TRBV5-6 with TRBJ2-2; 8 bases agree with TRBD2. Germline assignment: CDR1 SGHDT and CDR2 YYEEEE. The CDR3 spans 16 residues. The ends lost 4 bases at V and 4 bases at J; junction bases unmatched: 9. The CDR3 DNA reads TGTGCCAGCAGCAGAACGGCCAGCGGGGGCACCGGGGAGCTGTTTTTT. Its protein product is CASSRTASGGTGELFF. The whole variable domain, filled in from reference TRBV5-6 and TRBJ2-2, reads DAGVTQSPTHLIKTRGQQVTLRCSPKSGHDTVSWYQQALGQGPQFIFQYYEEEERQRGNFPDRFSGHQFPNYSSELNVNALLLGDSALYLCASSRTASGGTGELFFGEGSRLTVL.

This clonotype was seen a handful of times. The rearrangement uses TRBV11-2 and TRBJ1-2; a possible D gene is TRBD1 (5 bases). V was pared by 4 bases and J by 1 base, with 10 bases between. The CDR3 consists of 14 residues. CDR1 is SGHAT and CDR2 is FQNNGV in the germline V gene. CDR3 sequence: CASSSGHSNYGYTF. CDR3 nucleotide sequence: TGTGCCAGCAGCTCAGGACACAGTAACTATGGCTACACCTTC.

The chain is built from TRBV2 and TRBJ2-7; tentatively, D is TRBD1 (5 bases). The germline V gene encodes CDR1 SNHLY and CDR2 FYNNEI. The CDR3 spans 13 residues. The V gene lost 9 bases and the J gene lost 1 base, with 13 bases spanning the gap. The chain's CDR3 is CARGLGDSYEQYF. The CDR3 DNA is TGTGCCAGAGGGTTAGGGGATTCCTACGAGCAGTACTTC.

This chain joins TRBV3-1 and TRBJ2-7; D is uncertain. This CDR3 is built from 16 residues. CDR1 and CDR2 (germline): LGHDT, YNNKEL (reference sequence). Trimming pared 4 bases from V and 2 bases from J, leaving 18 bases between. The CDR3 sequence: CASSPRSGSPTYEQYF. In nucleotides, the CDR3 is TGTGCCAGCAGCCCTCGGTCCGGCTCGCCTACCTACGAGCAGTACTTC.

This clonotype was counted a single time. The chain uses TRBV9 and TRBJ2-1; no clear D. The length of the CDR3 is 13 residues. CDR1 and CDR2 from the germline V gene are SGDLS and YYNGEE. V lost 4 bases and J lost 13, with 18 bases in between. CDR3 in DNA: TGTGCCAGCAGCCCGCTACACCAAGAGACCCAGTTCTTC. Protein: CASSPLHQETQFF.

The chain is built from TRBV20-1 and TRBJ2-7; D not certain. TRBJ2-5 matches the DNA end more closely, so the J call is doubtful. The germline V gene has CDR1 DFQATT and CDR2 SNEGSKA (reference sequence). The CDR3 extends over 11 amino acids. As DNA, the CDR3 is TGCAGTGCTATGACACTGGAGACCCAGTACTTC. Translating gives CSAMTLETQYF.

This chain joins TRBV6-1 and TRBJ2-4; 12 bases are shared with TRBD2. The DNA end is more similar to TRBJ2-7, so the J call may be wrong. CDR1 and CDR2 from the germline V gene are MNHNS and SASEGT. This CDR3 contains 16 residues. The CDR3 coding sequence is TGTGCCACAGAAATTTCGAGGACTAGCGGGGACTGCGAGCAGTACTTC. It codes for CATEISRTSGDCEQYF.